The T cell receptor beta chain under discussion was sequenced for a study of metastatic and nonmetastatic thyroid tumors. The overall study: Malignant thyroid and benign thyroid patients provided blood and tumor or nodule tissue whose repertoires were compared. General study findings and limits: For both blood and tumor, malignant thyroid tumors reportedly showed significantly higher TCR beta diversity than benign nodules did.

Patients were all untreated before their thyroid surgery. Original data processing: Variation in CDR3 across clinicopathological groups served as the basis for constructing a distant-metastasis classifier in papillary thyroid cancer. MiXCR reprocessed the PCR reads for TCRdb. The V and J calls were determined by TCRdb, not by the authors. The top ten clones hold about 20% of a sample with 20,000 to 25,000 clones, less than 20% of them seen once. Regarding this clone: The antigen is undetermined.

Looked up from germline, CDR1 is MNHNS and CDR2 is SASEGT. The CDR3 length is 14 residues. V shed 5 bases, J shed 4 bases, and the junction held 3 bases outside the gene matches. This receptor was obtained from a female donor with papillary thyroid cancer or a benign thyroid nodule (not recorded which). Some clones in this sample may be carry-over from other donors' samples. Sequences were obtained from blood. The V call is TRBV6-1, the J call TRBJ2-3; TRBD2 matches 10 bases. This chain's CDR3 is CASSLAGGADTQYF. CDR3 sequence (DNA): TGTGCCAGCAGTTTAGCGGGAGGTGCAGATACGCAGTATTTT.